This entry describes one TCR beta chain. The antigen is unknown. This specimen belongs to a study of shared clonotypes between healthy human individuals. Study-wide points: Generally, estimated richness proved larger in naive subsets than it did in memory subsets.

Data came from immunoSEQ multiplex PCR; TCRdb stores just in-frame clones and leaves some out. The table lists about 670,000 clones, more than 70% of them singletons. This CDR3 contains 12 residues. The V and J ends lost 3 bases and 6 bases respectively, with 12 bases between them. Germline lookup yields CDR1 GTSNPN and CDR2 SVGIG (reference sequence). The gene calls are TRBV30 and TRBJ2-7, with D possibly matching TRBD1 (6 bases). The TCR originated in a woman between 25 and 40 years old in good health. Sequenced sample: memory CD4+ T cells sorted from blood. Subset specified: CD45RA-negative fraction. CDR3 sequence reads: CAWSHRVGEQYF. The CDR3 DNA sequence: TGTGCCTGGAGCCACAGGGTCGGCGAGCAGTACTTC.